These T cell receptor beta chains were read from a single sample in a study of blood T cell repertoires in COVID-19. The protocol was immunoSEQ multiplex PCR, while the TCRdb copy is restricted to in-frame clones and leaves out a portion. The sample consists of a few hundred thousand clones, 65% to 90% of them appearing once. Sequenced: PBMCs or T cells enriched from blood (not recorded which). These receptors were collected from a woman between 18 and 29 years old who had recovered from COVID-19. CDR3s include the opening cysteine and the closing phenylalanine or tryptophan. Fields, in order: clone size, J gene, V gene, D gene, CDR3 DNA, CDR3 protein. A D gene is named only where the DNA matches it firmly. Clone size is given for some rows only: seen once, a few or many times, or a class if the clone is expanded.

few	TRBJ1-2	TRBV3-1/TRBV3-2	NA	TGTGCCAGCAGCCAAGAACACAGGAGTAACTATGGCTACACCTTC	CASSQEHRSNYGYTF
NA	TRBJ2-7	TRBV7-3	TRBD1	TGTGCCAGCAGCTTAATGGGACAGGGTGTAACCGAGCAGTACTTC	CASSLMGQGVTEQYF
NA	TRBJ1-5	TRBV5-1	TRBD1	TGCGCCAGCAGCACGGGGACAGAGGGTCAGCCCCAGCATTTT	CASSTGTEGQPQHF
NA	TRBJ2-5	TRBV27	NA	TGTGCCAGCAGCGGGACACTAAACCAAGAGACCCAGTACTTC	CASSGTLNQETQYF
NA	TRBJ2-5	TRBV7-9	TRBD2	TGTGCCAGCAGCTCCTCCCAGGGGCCAGCGGGAGGGGAGACCCAGTACTTC	CASSSSQGPAGGETQYF
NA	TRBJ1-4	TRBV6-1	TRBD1	TGTGCCAGCAGTGAGGGACAGCTCCCCGAAAAACTGTTTTTT	CASSEGQLPEKLFF
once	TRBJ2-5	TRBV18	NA	TGTGCCAGCTCACCACCGGGGAGAGAGACCCAGTACTTC	CASSPPGRETQYF
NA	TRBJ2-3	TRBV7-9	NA	TGTGCCAGCAGTTTTAGTTTCGGGAGCACAGATACGCAGTATTTT	CASSFSFGSTDTQYF
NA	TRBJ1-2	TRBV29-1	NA	TGCAGCGTTGAGGCGGGTCCGGGAATAAACTATGGCTACACCTTC	CSVEAGPGINYGYTF
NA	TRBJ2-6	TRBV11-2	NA	TGTGCCAGCAGCCCCTTAGTCCTGACTTTC	CASSPLVLTF
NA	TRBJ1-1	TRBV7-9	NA	TGTGCCAGCAACGACTGGGGGCAGGACACTGAAGCTTTCTTT	CASNDWGQDTEAFF
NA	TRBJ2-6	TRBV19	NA	TGTGCCAGTAGTTCACTACCCGCTGGGGCCAACGTCCTGACTTTC	CASSSLPAGANVLTF
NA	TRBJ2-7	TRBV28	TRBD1	TGTGCCAGCAGTTCCGGACAGGGGCTTACTTACGAGCAGTACTTC	CASSSGQGLTYEQYF
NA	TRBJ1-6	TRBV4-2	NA	TGTGCCAGCAGCCAAGCTTTTACAGACGACTATAATTCACCCCTCCACTTT	CASSQAFTDDYNSPLHF
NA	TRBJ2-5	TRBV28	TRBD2	TGTGCCAGCAGTTTAAGGGGAGGGGTCCCCCAAGAGACCCAGTACTTC	CASSLRGGVPQETQYF
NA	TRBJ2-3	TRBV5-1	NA	TGCGCCAGCAGCTTATCGTTTGAGGAGGTCAGACCTTTCACAGATACGCAGTATTTT	CASSLSFEEVRPFTDTQYF
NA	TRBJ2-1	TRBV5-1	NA	TGCGCCAGCAGCTTGGTTGCGAGCTCCTACAATGAGCAGTTCTTC	CASSLVASSYNEQFF
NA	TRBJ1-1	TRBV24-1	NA	TGTGCCACCAGTGGACGGGGAGGGCACACTGAAGCTTTCTTT	CATSGRGGHTEAFF
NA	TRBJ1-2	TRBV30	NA	TGTGCCTGGATCTTACCGACCAAGGAGGGGCGAAACTATGGCTACACCTTC	CAWILPTKEGRNYGYTF
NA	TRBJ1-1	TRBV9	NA	TGTGCCAGCAGCGTAGGTAGAAACACTGAAGCTTTCTTT	CASSVGRNTEAFF
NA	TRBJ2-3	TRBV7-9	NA	TGTGCCAGCAGCTCGGCAGGGCAAGATACGCAGTATTTT	CASSSAGQDTQYF
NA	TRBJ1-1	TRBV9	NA	TGTGCCAGCAGCGTAGACAGGGCCACTGAAGCTTTCTTT	CASSVDRATEAFF
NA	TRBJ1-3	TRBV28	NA	TGTGCCAGCAGGTCCGACGTAGCCTCTGGAAACACCATATATTTT	CASRSDVASGNTIYF
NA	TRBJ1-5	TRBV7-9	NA	TGTGCCAGCACCCCCCTTGAGGGATCGGGGCCCCAGCATTTT	CASTPLEGSGPQHF
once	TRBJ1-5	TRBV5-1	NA	TGCGCCAGCAGCTTGAACGGAGATAGCAATCAGCCCCAGCATTTT	CASSLNGDSNQPQHF
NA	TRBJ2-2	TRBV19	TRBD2	TGTGCCAGTAGTATGGGGGGGGAAACCGGGGAGCTGTTTTTT	CASSMGGETGELFF
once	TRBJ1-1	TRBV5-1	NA	TGCGCCAGCAGCTCAGGCCCGGGGAGGCCGGAAGCTTTCTTT	CASSSGPGRPEAFF
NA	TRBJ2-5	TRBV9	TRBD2	TGTGCCAGCAGCGTAGAGGGGACTAGCGGGAGGAGGGAGACCCAGTACTTC	CASSVEGTSGRRETQYF
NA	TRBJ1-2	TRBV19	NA	TGTGCCAGTAGTATAATGTTTCGTGGACAGAGAAACTATGGCTACACCTTC	CASSIMFRGQRNYGYTF
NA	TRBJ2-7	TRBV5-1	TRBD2	TGCGCCAGCAGCTTGCTAGCGGGAGACTCCTACGAGCAGTACTTC	CASSLLAGDSYEQYF
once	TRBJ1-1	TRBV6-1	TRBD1	TGTGCCAGCAGTGGTCGGACAGGGGGCCGTCAAACTGAAGCTTTCTTT	CASSGRTGGRQTEAFF
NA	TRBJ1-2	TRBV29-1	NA	TGCAGCGTTGATTCTCGGGGGGACTATGGCTACACCTTC	CSVDSRGDYGYTF
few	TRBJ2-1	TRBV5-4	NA	TGTGCCAGCAGCTTGGGACAGCCCCTCAATGAGCAGTTCTTC	CASSLGQPLNEQFF
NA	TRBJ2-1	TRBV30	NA	TGTGCCTGGATGGACAGCTACAATGAGCAGTTCTTC	CAWMDSYNEQFF
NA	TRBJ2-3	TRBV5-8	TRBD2	TGTGCCAGCAGCCTAGGACTAGCGGGGGGGCCAGATACGCAGTATTTT	CASSLGLAGGPDTQYF
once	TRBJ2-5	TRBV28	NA	TGTGCCAGCAGTTGGTCGGGCCAAGAGACCCAGTACTTC	CASSWSGQETQYF
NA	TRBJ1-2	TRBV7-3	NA	TGTGCCAGCAGCCCCGGGGCGGGGTATGGCTACACCTTC	CASSPGAGYGYTF
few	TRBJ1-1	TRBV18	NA	TGTGCCAGCTCACTTCGAACGGGGGAGGGAACTGAAGCTTTCTTT	CASSLRTGEGTEAFF
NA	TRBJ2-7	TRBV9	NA	TGTGCCAGCAGCCCGAAGCGGGTCCCGACGCACGAGCAGTACTTC	CASSPKRVPTHEQYF
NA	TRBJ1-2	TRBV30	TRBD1	TGTGCCTGGAGTGAGGGGGCGGGTGGTGGCTACACCTTC	CAWSEGAGGGYTF
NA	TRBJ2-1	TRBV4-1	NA	TGCGCCAGCAGCCACACTCGAACCCTAAATCATAATGAGCAGTTCTTC	CASSHTRTLNHNEQFF
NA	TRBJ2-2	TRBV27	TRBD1	TGTGCCAGCAGTTGGGCCGGGACAGGGACGAACACCGGGGAGCTGTTTTTT	CASSWAGTGTNTGELFF
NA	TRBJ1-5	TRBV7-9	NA	TGTGCCAGCAGCCCGCCCGGGGGGCATCAGCCCCAGCATTTT	CASSPPGGHQPQHF
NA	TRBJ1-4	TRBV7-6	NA	TGTGCCAGCAGCCAGGGGATTGACGAAAAACTGTTTTTT	CASSQGIDEKLFF
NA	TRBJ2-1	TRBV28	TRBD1	TGTGCCACCGTCAAATGGACAGGGAAGGGCAATGAGCAGTTCTTC	CATVKWTGKGNEQFF
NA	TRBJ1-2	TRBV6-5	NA	TGTGCCAGCAGTTACTCCCTAGACAGTTGGGGCTACACCTTC	CASSYSLDSWGYTF
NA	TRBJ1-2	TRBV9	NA	TGTGCCAGCCGGTCGAACTATGGCTACACCTTC	CASRSNYGYTF
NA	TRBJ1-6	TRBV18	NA	TGTGCCAGCTCACCACATAGGCTGGAGGATAATTCACCCCTCCACTTT	CASSPHRLEDNSPLHF
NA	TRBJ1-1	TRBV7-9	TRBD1	TGTGCCAGCAGCCCGGGGACAGGGGGGGACACTGAAGCTTTCTTT	CASSPGTGGDTEAFF